The present T cell receptor (beta chain) was sequenced within a study of blood T cell repertoires in COVID-19. Study-wide context: Donors in the United States, Italy and Spain gave samples during acute or convalescent COVID-19. T cells, B-cell-depleted T cells, or PBMCs provided the cDNA or gDNA that served as material.

As handled by the study authors: Amplification of reference gene primers provided the estimated nucleated cell counts. The method was immunoSEQ multiplex PCR; TCRdb's version includes in-frame clones alone and lacks a portion of them. Clone size and V and J calls were adopted from that table, with D and trimming inferred from the DNA. The sample consists of 100,000 to 150,000 clones, around 89% of them appearing once. There are a few counts of this clone. The germline gives CDR1 MNHEY, CDR2 SVGAGI. The V gene lost 2 bases and the J gene lost 5 bases, with 15 bases spanning the gap. The CDR3 loop spans 16 amino acids.

This TCR derives from a man aged 50 or older with active or convalescent COVID-19. J is TRBJ2-2 and V is TRBV6-5; the D gene is possibly TRBD2 (7 bases). Sample: peripheral blood. The CDR3 here is CASSYLSAGATGELFF. The CDR3 DNA sequence: TGTGCCAGCAGTTACCTCTCGGCGGGGGCTACCGGGGAGCTGTTTTTT.